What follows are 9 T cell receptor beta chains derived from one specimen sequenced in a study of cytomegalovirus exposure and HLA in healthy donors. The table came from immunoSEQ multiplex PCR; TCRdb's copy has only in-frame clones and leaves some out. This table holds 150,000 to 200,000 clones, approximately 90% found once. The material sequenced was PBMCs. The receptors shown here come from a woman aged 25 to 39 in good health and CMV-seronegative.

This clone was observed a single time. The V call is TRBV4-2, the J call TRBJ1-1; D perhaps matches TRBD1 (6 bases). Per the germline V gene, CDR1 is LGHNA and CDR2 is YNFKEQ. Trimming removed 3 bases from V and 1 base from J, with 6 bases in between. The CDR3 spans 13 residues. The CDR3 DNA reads TGTGCCAGCAGCCAGGACAGGAACACTGAAGCTTTCTTT. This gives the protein CASSQDRNTEAFF.

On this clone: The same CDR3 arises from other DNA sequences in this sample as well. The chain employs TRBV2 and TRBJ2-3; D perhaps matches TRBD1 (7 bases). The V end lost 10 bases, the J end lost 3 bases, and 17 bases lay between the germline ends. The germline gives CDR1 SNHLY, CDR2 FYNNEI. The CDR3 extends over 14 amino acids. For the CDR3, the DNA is TGTGCCAACAGCAGGGGGGTATCTACAGATACGCAGTATTTT. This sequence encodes CANSRGVSTDTQYF.

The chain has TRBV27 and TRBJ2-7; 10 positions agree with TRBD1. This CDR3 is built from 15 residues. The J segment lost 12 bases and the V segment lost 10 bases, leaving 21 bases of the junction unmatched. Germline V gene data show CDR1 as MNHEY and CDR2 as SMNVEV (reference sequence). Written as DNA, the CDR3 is TGTGCCACCAGGGACAGGGGCAACCACCTTTTTCGAGTGTACTTC. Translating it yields CATRDRGNHLFRVYF.

CDR3 in DNA: TGTGCCAGCAGCCAAGACAGGGGCCGAGGAAACTATGGCTACACCTTC. This sequence encodes CASSQDRGRGNYGYTF. This rearrangement joins TRBV7-8 to TRBJ1-2; 8 nucleotides agree with TRBD1. Germline values: CDR1 SGHVS, CDR2 FQNEAQ. The length of the CDR3 is 16 residues. V shed 5 bases and J 2 bases; nucleotides not matched to a gene: 10.

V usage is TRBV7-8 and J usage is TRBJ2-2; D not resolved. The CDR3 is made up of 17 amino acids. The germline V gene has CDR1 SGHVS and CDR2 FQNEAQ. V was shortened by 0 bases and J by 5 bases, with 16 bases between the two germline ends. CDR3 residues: CASSLASSLGATGELFF. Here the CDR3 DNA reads TGTGCCAGCAGCTTAGCCTCTTCCTTAGGAGCGACCGGGGAGCTGTTTTTT.

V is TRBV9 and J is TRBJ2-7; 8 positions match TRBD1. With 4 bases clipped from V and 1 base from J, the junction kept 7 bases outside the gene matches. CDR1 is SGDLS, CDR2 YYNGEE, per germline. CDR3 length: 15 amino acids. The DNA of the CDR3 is TGTGCCAGCAGCCCAGCCCGGGACAGGTCCTACGAGCAGTACTTC. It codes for CASSPARDRSYEQYF.

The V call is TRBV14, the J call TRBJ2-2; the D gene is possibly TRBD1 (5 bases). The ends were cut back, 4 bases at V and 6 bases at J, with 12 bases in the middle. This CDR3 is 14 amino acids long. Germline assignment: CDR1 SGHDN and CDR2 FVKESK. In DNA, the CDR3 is TGTGCCAGCAGCCTAAGCAGGGCCCCCGGGGAGCTGTTTTTT. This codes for CASSLSRAPGELFF.

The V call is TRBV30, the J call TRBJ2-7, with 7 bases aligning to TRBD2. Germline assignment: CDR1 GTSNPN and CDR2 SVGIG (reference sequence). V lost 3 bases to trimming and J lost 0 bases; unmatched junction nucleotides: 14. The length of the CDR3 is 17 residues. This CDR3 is CAWRGRAGSLSSYEQYF. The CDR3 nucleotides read TGTGCCTGGAGAGGGAGAGCGGGGTCCCTAAGCTCCTACGAGCAGTACTTC.

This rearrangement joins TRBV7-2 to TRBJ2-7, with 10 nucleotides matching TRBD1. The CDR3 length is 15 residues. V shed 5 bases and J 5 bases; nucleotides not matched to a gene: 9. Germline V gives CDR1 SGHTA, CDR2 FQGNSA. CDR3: CASSPTGTGVNEQYF. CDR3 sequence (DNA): TGTGCCAGCAGCCCTACCGGGACAGGGGTCAACGAGCAGTACTTC.